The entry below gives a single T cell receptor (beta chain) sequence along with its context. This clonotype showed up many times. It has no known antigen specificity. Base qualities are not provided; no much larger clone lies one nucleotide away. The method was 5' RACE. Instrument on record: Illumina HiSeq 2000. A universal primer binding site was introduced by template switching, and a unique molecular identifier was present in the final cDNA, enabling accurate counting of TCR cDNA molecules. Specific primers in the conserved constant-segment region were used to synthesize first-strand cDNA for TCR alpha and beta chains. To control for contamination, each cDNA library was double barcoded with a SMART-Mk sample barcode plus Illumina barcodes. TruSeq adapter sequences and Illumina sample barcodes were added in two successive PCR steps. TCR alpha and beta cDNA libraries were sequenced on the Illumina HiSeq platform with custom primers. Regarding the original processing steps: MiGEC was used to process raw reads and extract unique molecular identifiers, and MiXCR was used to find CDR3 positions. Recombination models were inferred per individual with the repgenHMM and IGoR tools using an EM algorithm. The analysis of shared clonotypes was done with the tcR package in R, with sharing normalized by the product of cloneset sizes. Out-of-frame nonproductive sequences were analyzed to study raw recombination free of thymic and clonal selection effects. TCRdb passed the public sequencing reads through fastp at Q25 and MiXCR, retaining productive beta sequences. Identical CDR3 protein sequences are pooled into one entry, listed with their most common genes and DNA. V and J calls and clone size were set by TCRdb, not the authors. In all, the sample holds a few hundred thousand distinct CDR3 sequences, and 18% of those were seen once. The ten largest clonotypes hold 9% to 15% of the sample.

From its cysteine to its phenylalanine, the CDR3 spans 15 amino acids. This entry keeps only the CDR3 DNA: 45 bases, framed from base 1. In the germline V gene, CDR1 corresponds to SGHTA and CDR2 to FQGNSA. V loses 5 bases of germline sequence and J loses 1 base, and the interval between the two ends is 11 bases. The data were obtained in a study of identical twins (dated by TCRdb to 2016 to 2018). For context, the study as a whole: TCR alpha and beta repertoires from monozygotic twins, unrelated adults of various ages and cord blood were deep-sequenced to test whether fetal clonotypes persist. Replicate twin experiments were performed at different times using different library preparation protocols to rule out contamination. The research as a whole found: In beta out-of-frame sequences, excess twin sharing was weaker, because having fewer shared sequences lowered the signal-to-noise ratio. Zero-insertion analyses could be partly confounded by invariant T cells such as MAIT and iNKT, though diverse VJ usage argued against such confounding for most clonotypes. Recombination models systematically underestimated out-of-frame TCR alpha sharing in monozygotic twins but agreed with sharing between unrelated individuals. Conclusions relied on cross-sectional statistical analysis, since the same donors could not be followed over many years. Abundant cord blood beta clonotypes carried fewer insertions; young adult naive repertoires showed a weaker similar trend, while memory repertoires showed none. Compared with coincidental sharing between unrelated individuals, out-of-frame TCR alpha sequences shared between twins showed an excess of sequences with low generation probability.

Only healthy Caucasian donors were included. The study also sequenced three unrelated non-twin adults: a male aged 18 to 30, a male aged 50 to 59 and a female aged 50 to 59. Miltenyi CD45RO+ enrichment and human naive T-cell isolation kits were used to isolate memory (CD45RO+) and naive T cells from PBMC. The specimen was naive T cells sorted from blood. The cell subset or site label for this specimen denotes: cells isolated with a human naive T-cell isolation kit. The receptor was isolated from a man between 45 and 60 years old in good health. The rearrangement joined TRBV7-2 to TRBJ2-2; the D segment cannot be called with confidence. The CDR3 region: CASSPSSRNTGELFF. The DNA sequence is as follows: TGTGCCAGCAGCCCAAGCTCCAGGAACACCGGGGAGCTGTTTTTT.